The 10 T cell receptor beta chains listed next were all sequenced from one sample in a study of blood T cell repertoires in COVID-19. TCRdb's copy holds only in-frame clones and misses some; the assay was immunoSEQ multiplex PCR. The repertoire has nearly 95,000 clones, about 74% of them found once; the top ten carry roughly 4%. Sequencing input: peripheral blood. These receptors came from a man in his 70s with COVID-19, enrolled during active disease.

The rearrangement links TRBV10-3 to TRBJ2-7; 11 bases align to TRBD2. The junction had 9 bases not matched to a gene; V was cut back by 4 bases and J by 1 base. Germline-derived CDR1 and CDR2 are ENHRY and SYGVKD. The CDR3 contains 17 residues. CDR3 residues: CAISGGLAVDGSYEQYF. CDR3 DNA: TGTGCCATCAGTGGGGGACTAGCGGTAGATGGGTCCTACGAGCAGTACTTC.

V is TRBV28 and J is TRBJ1-5, with D perhaps matching TRBD1 (5 bases). The V and J ends lost 0 bases and 6 bases respectively, with 12 bases between them. The CDR3 length is 15 residues. Germline values: CDR1 MDHEN, CDR2 SYDVKM. CDR3 bases: TGTGCCAGCAGTTTATGGGGGCAGGGTGGTCAGCCCCAGCATTTT. Protein product: CASSLWGQGGQPQHF. The whole variable domain, remainder taken from reference TRBV28 and TRBJ1-5, is DVKVTQSSRYLVKRTGEKVFLECVQDMDHENMFWYRQDPGLGLRLIYFSYDVKMKEKGDIPEGYSVSREKKERFSLILESASTNQTSMYLCASSLWGQGGQPQHFGDGTRLSIL.

The V and J genes are TRBV5-8 and TRBJ2-2; D gene unclear. The V end was cut by 0 bases, the J end by 5 bases, with 8 bases between. CDR3 length: 14 amino acids. Germline CDR1 reads SGHTS; CDR2 reads YDEGEE. The CDR3 loop reads CASSLGERTGELFF. CDR3 coding DNA: TGTGCCAGCAGCTTGGGTGAGAGGACCGGGGAGCTGTTTTTT.

This chain links TRBV9 with TRBJ2-5, with TRBD1 matching 8 bases. V gave up 4 bases and J gave up 5 bases; unmatched junction bases: 10. The CDR3 is made up of 15 amino acids. Looked up from germline, CDR1 is SGDLS and CDR2 is YYNGEE. This CDR3 is CASSLSGGAWETQYF. The CDR3 nucleotides are TGTGCCAGCAGCCTCTCAGGGGGCGCGTGGGAGACCCAGTACTTC.

The rearrangement joins TRBV2 to TRBJ1-6, with 8 bases aligning to TRBD1. CDR1 SNHLY and CDR2 FYNNEI come from the germline V gene. After removal of 6 bases from V and 7 bases from J, the junction contained 5 bases not matched to a gene. CDR3 length: 14 residues. Here the CDR3 reads CASRYRGENSPLHF. The CDR3 nucleotides read TGTGCCAGCAGGTACAGGGGGGAGAATTCACCCCTCCACTTT.

This chain links TRBV3-1 (or the pseudogene TRBV3-2) with TRBJ2-7; 12 nucleotides align to TRBD1. The germline gives CDR1 LGHDT, CDR2 YNNKEL (reference sequence). The length of the CDR3 is 15 residues. V trimming: 4 bases; J trimming: 8 bases; junction bases outside the gene matches: 9. CDR3: CASSRTPGQGAKQYF. CDR3 DNA sequence: TGTGCCAGCAGCCGCACTCCGGGACAGGGGGCGAAGCAGTACTTC.

The V call is TRBV3-1 (or the pseudogene TRBV3-2), the J call TRBJ2-7; 16 nucleotides line up with TRBD2. CDR1 is LGHDT and CDR2 is YNNKEL in the germline V gene (reference sequence). V lost 4 bases and J lost 7; bases outside the gene matches: 7. The CDR3 length is 16 residues. CDR3 DNA sequence: TGTGCCAGCAGCCCCGGGACTAGCGGGAGGGTGGGTGAGCAGTACTTC. Protein: CASSPGTSGRVGEQYF.

The genes are TRBV28 and TRBJ1-1; tentatively, D is TRBD1 (5 bases). Per germline, CDR1 MDHEN and CDR2 SYDVKM. The CDR3 has 13 residues. V lost 5 bases to trimming and J lost 7 bases, with 14 bases between them. CDR3 loop: CASSEPLDSEAFF. The CDR3 DNA sequence: TGTGCCAGCAGTGAGCCCCTAGACAGTGAAGCTTTCTTT.

The gene calls are TRBV3-1 (or the pseudogene TRBV3-2) and TRBJ2-5; 9 bases map to TRBD2. This CDR3 has 18 residues. V lost 0 bases and J lost 2; bases outside the gene matches: 10. Germline assignment: CDR1 LGHDT and CDR2 YNNKEL (reference sequence). As DNA, the CDR3 is TGTGCCAGCAGCCAAGACGGTAGCCGCGGGAGGGTGCAAGAGACCCAGTACTTC. Translation: CASSQDGSRGRVQETQYF.

The chain combines TRBV3-1 (or the pseudogene TRBV3-2) with TRBJ1-1; TRBD1 is a possible D gene (6 bases). Germline CDR1 and CDR2: LGHDT and YNNKEL (reference sequence). This CDR3 spans 14 amino acids. V lost 6 bases to trimming and J lost 1 base, with 12 bases between them. CDR3 loop: CASREDSTNTEAFF. As DNA, the CDR3 is TGTGCCAGCAGAGAGGACAGTACGAACACTGAAGCTTTCTTT.